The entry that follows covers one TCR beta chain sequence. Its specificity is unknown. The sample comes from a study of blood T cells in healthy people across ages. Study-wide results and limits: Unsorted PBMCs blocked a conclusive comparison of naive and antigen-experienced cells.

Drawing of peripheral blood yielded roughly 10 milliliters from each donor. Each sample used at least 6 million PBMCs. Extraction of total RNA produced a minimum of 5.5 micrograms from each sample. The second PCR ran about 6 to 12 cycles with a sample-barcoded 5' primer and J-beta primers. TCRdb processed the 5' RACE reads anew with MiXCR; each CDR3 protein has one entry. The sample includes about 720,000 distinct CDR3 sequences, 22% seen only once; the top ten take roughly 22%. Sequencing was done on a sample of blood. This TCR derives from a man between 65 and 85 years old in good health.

This chain's CDR3 is CASSLSGGFNGANVLTF. The CDR3 bases are TGTGCCAGCAGTTTGAGCGGGGGGTTTAATGGGGCCAACGTCCTGACTTTC. This sequence joins TRBV28 and TRBJ2-6, with TRBD2 identical over 9 bases. The CDR3 has 17 residues. Germline CDR1 and CDR2: MDHEN and SYDVKM. The V gene end was trimmed by 3 bases and the J gene end by 3 bases; junction bases not matched to a gene: 6. The full variable domain, rest sourced from reference TRBV28 and TRBJ2-6, is DVKVTQSSRYLVKRTGEKVFLECVQDMDHENMFWYRQDPGLGLRLIYFSYDVKMKEKGDIPEGYSVSREKKERFSLILESASTNQTSMYLCASSLSGGFNGANVLTFGAGSRLTVL.